The 30 T cell receptor beta chains reported below all come from one sample, sequenced in a study of blood T cell repertoires in COVID-19. The repertoire was sequenced with immunoSEQ multiplex PCR; TCRdb's copy has only in-frame clones and lacks some. The sample includes 470,000 or so clones, approximately 90% seen only once; the top ten take 4% to 5.5%. Material: peripheral blood. The receptors come from a young woman with acute or convalescent COVID-19.

This sequence joins TRBV28 and TRBJ1-4, with 7 nucleotides matching TRBD1. V gave up 5 bases and J gave up 2 bases; unmatched junction bases: 5. There are 15 residues in the CDR3. The germline V gene encodes CDR1 MDHEN and CDR2 SYDVKM. CDR3 sequence reads: CASSPEQGTNEKLFF. As DNA, the CDR3 is TGTGCCAGCAGTCCCGAACAGGGGACTAATGAAAAACTGTTTTTT.

The J gene is TRBJ2-7, the V gene TRBV3-1 (or the pseudogene TRBV3-2); 9 nucleotides align to TRBD1. V dropped 3 bases and J dropped 3; count of bases not matched to a gene: 12. This CDR3 has 17 amino acids. CDR1 and CDR2 from the germline V gene are LGHDT and YNNKEL (reference sequence). The CDR3 here is CASSQGGDGTGIYEQYF. The CDR3 DNA follows: TGTGCCAGCAGCCAGGGTGGGGACGGGACAGGGATCTACGAGCAGTACTTC.

Points on this clone: This sample also contains other DNA sequences that code for the same CDR3. The chain has TRBV29-1 and TRBJ2-1; D remains unclear. CDR3 length equals 11 residues. Germline V lookup: CDR1 SQVTM, CDR2 ANQGSEA. The germline V and J ends were trimmed by 8 bases and 6 bases, with 11 bases remaining between them. CDR3 sequence (DNA): TGCAGCTTACGACACACCAATGAGCAGTTCTTC. The encoded protein is CSLRHTNEQFF.

The V gene is TRBV6-1, the J gene TRBJ2-4; perhaps TRBD1 as D (6 bases). CDR3 length: 14 residues. The germline V gene encodes CDR1 MNHNS and CDR2 SASEGT. Between the trimmed V and J ends, which lost 0 bases and 9 bases, there was a span of 12 bases. In nucleotides, the CDR3 is TGTGCCAGCAGTGAAGCAGCAGGGGTTGGCATTCAGTACTTC. This codes for CASSEAAGVGIQYF.

The chain uses TRBV9 and TRBJ2-5; 14 positions match TRBD2. Germline CDR1 is SGDLS and CDR2 is YYNGEE. The junction had 1 base not matched to a gene; V was cut back by 3 bases and J by 0 bases. CDR3 length: 16 amino acids. CDR3: CASSGTSGGYQETQYF. The DNA of the CDR3 is TGTGCCAGCAGCGGGACTAGCGGGGGGTACCAAGAGACCCAGTACTTC.

The rearrangement links TRBV4-1 to TRBJ1-1; TRBD1 matches at 8 bases. The CDR3 is 15 amino acids. V dropped 0 bases and J dropped 1; count of bases not matched to a gene: 1. CDR1 and CDR2 (germline): MGHRA, YSYEKL. The chain's CDR3 is CASSQEGTGNTEAFF. For the CDR3, the DNA is TGCGCCAGCAGCCAAGAAGGGACAGGGAACACTGAAGCTTTCTTT.

This clone has only a few counts. The chain uses TRBV19 and TRBJ1-5; no reliable D call. Looked up from germline, CDR1 is LNHDA and CDR2 is SQIVND (reference sequence). With 0 bases removed from V and 6 bases from J, the gap between germline ends came to 6 bases. This CDR3 is 13 amino acids long. CDR3 nucleotides: TGTGCCAGTAGTATAGAATGGAGTCAGCCCCAGCATTTT. Translation: CASSIEWSQPQHF.

The genes are TRBV27 and TRBJ2-7, with TRBD1 as a possible D gene (6 bases). Germline V gene data show CDR1 as MNHEY and CDR2 as SMNVEV (reference sequence). This CDR3 contains 13 residues. The V gene lost 1 base and the J gene lost 6 bases, with 10 bases spanning the gap. The CDR3 here is CASSLWGRGEQYF. In DNA, the CDR3 is TGTGCCAGCAGTTTATGGGGGCGCGGCGAGCAGTACTTC.

The genes are TRBV12-3 or TRBV12-4 and TRBJ1-6; no reliable D call. CDR3 size: 13 residues. Trimming removed 3 bases at V and 9 bases at J, with 9 bases between. This chain's CDR3 is CASSLTMVSPLHF. CDR3 coding DNA: TGTGCCAGCAGTTTGACTATGGTTTCACCCCTCCACTTT.

This clone showed up just a few times. The chain has TRBV25-1 and TRBJ1-1; the D is unclear. Trimming took 2 bases from V and 1 from J, leaving 14 bases between them. In germline, CDR1 is MGHDK, CDR2 SYGVNS. CDR3 size: 16 residues. CDR3 sequence reads: CASSEPPGGGNTEAFF. CDR3 nucleotides: TGTGCCAGCAGTGAACCTCCGGGTGGCGGGAACACTGAAGCTTTCTTT.

The chain recombines TRBV5-6 with TRBJ2-5; 12 bases agree with TRBD2. Germline CDR1 is SGHDT and CDR2 is YYEEEE. CDR3 length equals 15 residues. V lost 0 bases and J lost 8; bases outside the gene matches: 5. CDR3: CASSLEPSGGVTQYF. CDR3 bases: TGTGCCAGCAGCTTGGAGCCTAGCGGGGGGGTTACCCAGTACTTC.

The J gene is TRBJ1-4, the V gene TRBV28; D remains ambiguous. Germline V gene data show CDR1 as MDHEN and CDR2 as SYDVKM. This CDR3 contains 14 residues. Trimming took 7 bases from V and 4 from J, leaving 13 bases between them. The CDR3 protein is CASTQRGNNEKLFF. The CDR3 coding sequence is TGTGCCAGCACCCAGAGAGGGAATAATGAAAAACTGTTTTTT.

V is TRBV5-4 and J is TRBJ1-1, with a tentative D call TRBD1 (6 bases). The CDR3 runs 14 residues. Trimming removed 0 bases from V and 5 bases from J, with 11 bases in between. Germline values: CDR1 SGHNT, CDR2 YYREEE (reference sequence). CDR3: CASSLGTQGTEAFF. CDR3 DNA sequence: TGTGCCAGCAGCTTGGGGACACAGGGTACTGAAGCTTTCTTT.

This clone was observed a handful of times. The CDR3: CASREGGVTDTQYF. DNA for the CDR3: TGCGCCAGCAGGGAGGGGGGGGTCACAGATACGCAGTATTTT. The V gene is TRBV10-2, the J gene TRBJ2-3, with a weak D call TRBD2 (7 bases). V lost 6 bases and J 2 bases, leaving 12 bases between the germline ends. This CDR3 comprises 14 residues. The germline CDR1 and CDR2 sequences are WSHSY and SAAADI.

The J gene is TRBJ2-6, the V gene TRBV6-1, with D possibly matching TRBD1 (6 bases). V gave up 2 bases and J gave up 0 bases, with 26 bases separating them. The CDR3 covers 22 residues. Germline CDR1 and CDR2: MNHNS and SASEGT. The CDR3 sequence: CASSELVGPGVTLDSGANVLTF. CDR3 nucleotides: TGTGCCAGCAGTGAACTGGTCGGGCCAGGGGTGACCCTTGACTCTGGGGCCAACGTCCTGACTTTC.

This rearrangement joins TRBV3-1 (or the pseudogene TRBV3-2) to TRBJ2-3; D possibly corresponds to TRBD1 (5 bases). The CDR3 length is 13 residues. Trimming took 0 bases from V and 7 from J, leaving 8 bases between them. Germline CDR1 reads LGHDT; CDR2 reads YNNKEL (reference sequence). The CDR3 DNA follows: TGTGCCAGCAGCCAAGATCAGGGATATACGCAGTATTTT. Translated, it gives CASSQDQGYTQYF.

Written as DNA, the CDR3 is TGTGCCAGCAGCCCAGTCCAGGGCCCCCTTAACTCTGGGGCCAACGTCCTGACTTTC. Translation gives CASSPVQGPLNSGANVLTF. V is TRBV7-3 and J is TRBJ2-6; TRBD1 is a possible D gene (5 bases). The CDR3 is 19 residues long. V gave up 5 bases and J gave up 0 bases, with 20 bases separating them. Germline CDR1 is SGHTA and CDR2 is FQGTGA.

The chain couples TRBV7-9 to TRBJ2-1; 9 nucleotides align to TRBD1. V was pared by 6 bases and J by 7 bases, with 13 bases of the junction left unmatched. From germline, CDR1 is SEHNR and CDR2 FQNEAQ (reference sequence). This CDR3 comprises 16 residues. This chain's CDR3 is CASSFPLGGQGNEQFF. The CDR3 DNA reads as TGTGCCAGCAGTTTCCCCCTTGGGGGACAGGGTAATGAGCAGTTCTTC.

As DNA, the CDR3 is TGTGCCAGCAGCTCCAATCGGGACTGCTCTGGAAACACCATATATTTT. It translates to CASSSNRDCSGNTIYF. The chain carries TRBV21-1 and TRBJ1-3. TRBV21-1 is designated a pseudogene. The CDR3 has 16 amino acids.

The CDR3 DNA reads TGTGCCAGCAGCGTAGGGTGGTTCCGCGCGGGGGGCCAAACAGATACGCAGTATTTT. Translated, it gives CASSVGWFRAGGQTDTQYF. The V and J genes are TRBV9 and TRBJ2-3; 8 bases fit TRBD2. The CDR3 contains 19 residues. Per germline, CDR1 SGDLS and CDR2 YYNGEE. Trimming took 0 bases from V and 3 from J; bases not matched to a gene: 15.

V usage is TRBV11-2 and J usage is TRBJ1-5; D may be TRBD1 (5 bases). The germline V gene encodes CDR1 SGHAT and CDR2 FQNNGV. The CDR3 covers 16 residues. The ends were cut back, 2 bases at V and 0 bases at J, with 11 bases in the middle. CDR3 sequence reads: CASSLRAGGSNQPQHF. CDR3 sequence (DNA): TGTGCCAGCAGCTTAAGGGCGGGGGGTAGCAATCAGCCCCAGCATTTT.

The chain is built from TRBV29-1 and TRBJ1-1; no reliable D call. Germline-derived CDR1 and CDR2 are SQVTM and ANQGSEA. V lost 7 bases and J 0 bases, leaving 12 bases between the germline ends. This CDR3 is 13 amino acids long. The chain's CDR3 is CSATYGMNTEAFF. The CDR3 DNA reads TGCAGCGCCACCTACGGGATGAACACTGAAGCTTTCTTT.

This chain joins TRBV4-2 and TRBJ2-1, with 11 nucleotides matching TRBD2. The CDR3 is 17 amino acids. After removal of 4 bases from V and 11 bases from J, the junction contained 16 bases not matched to a gene. Germline loops: CDR1 LGHNA, CDR2 YNFKEQ. CDR3 bases: TGTGCCAGCAGCCGAGGAGGCTTGGGACTAGCGGCACCAAAGCAGTTCTTC. Its protein is CASSRGGLGLAAPKQFF.

This chain joins TRBV21-1 and TRBJ1-5; the tabulated D call, TRBD1, remains unverified against the DNA. TRBV21-1 is given as a pseudogene. The CDR3 length is 13 residues. The CDR3 DNA sequence: TGTGCCAGCAGCGACAGGGGAGGCCAGCCCCAGCATTTT. Protein sequence: CASSDRGGQPQHF.

There are a few counts of this clone. The V and J genes are TRBV5-1 and TRBJ2-7; 7 bases align to TRBD1. V gave up 0 bases and J gave up 3 bases; unmatched junction bases: 9. The V gene's germline CDR1 is SGHRS and CDR2 YFSETQ. The CDR3 is made up of 16 amino acids. CDR3 bases: TGCGCCAGCAGCTTGGCGAGGAGAGGGACAGACTACGAGCAGTACTTC. As protein: CASSLARRGTDYEQYF. Full variable domain (remainder filled in from reference TRBV5-1 and TRBJ2-7): KAGVTQTPRYLIKTRGQQVTLSCSPISGHRSVSWYQQTPGQGLQFLFEYFSETQRNKGNFPGRFSGRQFSNSRSEMNVSTLELGDSALYLCASSLARRGTDYEQYFGPGTRLTVT.

The chain combines TRBV6-6 with TRBJ2-7; 7 bases are shared with TRBD1. The V gene end was trimmed by 6 bases and the J gene end by 2 bases; junction bases not matched to a gene: 7. Germline CDR1 is MNHNY and CDR2 is SVGAGI (reference sequence). The CDR3 extends over 14 amino acids. The CDR3 region has the DNA TGTGCCAGCAGCGACAGGGACCACACCTACGAGCAGTACTTC. Its translation is CASSDRDHTYEQYF.

The chain recombines TRBV19 with TRBJ2-3; perhaps TRBD1 as D (6 bases). This CDR3 is 13 amino acids long. The V end lost 5 bases, the J end lost 4 bases, and 10 bases lay between the germline ends. The germline V gene has CDR1 LNHDA and CDR2 SQIVND (reference sequence). CDR3 amino acids: CASSLQGSDTQYF. Here the CDR3 DNA reads TGTGCCAGTAGTCTACAGGGATCAGATACGCAGTATTTT.

The genes are TRBV19 and TRBJ2-7; possibly TRBD1 for D (6 bases). The V gene's germline CDR1 is LNHDA and CDR2 SQIVND (reference sequence). V was shortened by 5 bases and J by 5 bases, with 16 bases between the two germline ends. The length of the CDR3 is 14 residues. CDR3 nucleotides: TGTGCCAGTAGTGCCTACACAGGGATCGACGAGCAGTACTTC. Its protein is CASSAYTGIDEQYF.

The V and J genes are TRBV18 and TRBJ2-2; the match to TRBD1 covers 7 bases. From germline, CDR1 is KGHSH and CDR2 LQKENI. The J segment lost 3 bases and the V segment lost 0 bases, leaving 7 bases of the junction unmatched. The CDR3 sequence is 17 residues long. The CDR3 DNA sequence: TGTGCCAGCTCACCACCAAGAGGGGGCAGTGACACCGGGGAGCTGTTTTTT. As protein: CASSPPRGGSDTGELFF.

This chain links TRBV6-5 with TRBJ2-7; no definite D call. Germline V lookup: CDR1 MNHEY, CDR2 SVGAGI. The CDR3 loop spans 14 amino acids. Trimming stripped 0 bases from V and 2 bases from J, with 8 bases between. CDR3 nucleotides: TGTGCCAGCAGTTACTCAACAGTCGCCTACGAGCAGTACTTC. Amino acids: CASSYSTVAYEQYF.